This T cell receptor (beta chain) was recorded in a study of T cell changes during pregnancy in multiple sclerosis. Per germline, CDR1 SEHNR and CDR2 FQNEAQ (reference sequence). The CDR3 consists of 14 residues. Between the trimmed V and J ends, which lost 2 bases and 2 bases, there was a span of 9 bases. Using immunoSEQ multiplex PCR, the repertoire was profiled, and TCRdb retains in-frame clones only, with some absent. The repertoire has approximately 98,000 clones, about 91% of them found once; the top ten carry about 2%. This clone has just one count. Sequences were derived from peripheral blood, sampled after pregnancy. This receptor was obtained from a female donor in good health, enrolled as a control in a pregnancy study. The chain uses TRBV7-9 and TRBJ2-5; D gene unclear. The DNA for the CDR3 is TGTGCCAGCAGCTTACCGGGTTTTCAAGAGACCCAGTACTTC. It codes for CASSLPGFQETQYF. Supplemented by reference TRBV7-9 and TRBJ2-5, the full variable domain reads DTGVSQNPRHKITKRGQNVTFRCDPISEHNRLYWYRQTLGQGPEFLTYFQNEAQLEKSRLLSDRFSAERPKGSFSTLEIQRTEQGDSAMYLCASSLPGFQETQYFGPGTRLLVL.